The 24 T cell receptor beta chains presented below share a single source sample, sequenced in a study of cytomegalovirus exposure and HLA in healthy donors. The primer mix had 60 Vbeta and 13 Jbeta primers. The repertoire was sequenced with immunoSEQ multiplex PCR; TCRdb's copy has only in-frame clones and lacks some. This sample has 150,000 to 180,000 clones, with around three quarters found just once. Sequenced material: PBMCs. Every receptor here comes from a woman aged 40 to 50 in good health and CMV-seronegative.

This clone showed up just a few times. This rearrangement joins TRBV6-6 to TRBJ2-3, with D perhaps TRBD2 (5 bases). Germline V gene data show CDR1 as MNHNY and CDR2 as SVGAGI (reference sequence). Deletions cut 7 bases from V and 11 bases from J, with 28 bases between. The CDR3 runs to 16 residues. CDR3 in DNA: TGTGCCAGCAAGAGGGCCAGCGGCACTGTAGGGTTAGGGCAGTATTTT. Its protein product is CASKRASGTVGLGQYF.

The chain is built from TRBV29-1 and TRBJ1-1; D gene ambiguous. The CDR3 has 12 amino acids. The germline CDR1 and CDR2 sequences are SQVTM and ANQGSEA. V was pared by 4 bases and J by 6 bases, with 12 bases between. The CDR3 DNA sequence: TGCAGCGTTGTAAGGTTGGAGGCTGAAGCTTTCTTT. This translates into CSVVRLEAEAFF.

The CDR3: CASSNPTGTYGYTF. The CDR3 coding sequence is TGTGCCAGCTCAAACCCGACAGGGACCTATGGCTACACCTTC. The gene calls are TRBV18 and TRBJ1-2; 7 bases agree with TRBD1. J was trimmed by 4 bases and V by 5 bases; bases with no gene match: 7. From germline, CDR1 is KGHSH and CDR2 LQKENI. The CDR3 sequence is 14 residues long.

The chain carries TRBV10-3 and TRBJ2-1; 14 nucleotides agree with TRBD2. CDR1 ENHRY and CDR2 SYGVKD come from the germline V gene. The CDR3 has 15 amino acids. V dropped 2 bases and J dropped 9; count of bases not matched to a gene: 3. In DNA form, the CDR3 reads TGTGCCATCAGTGAGGACGGGACTAGCGGGAGTGAGCAGTTCTTC. As protein: CAISEDGTSGSEQFF.

The V gene is TRBV18, the J gene TRBJ2-5, with D possibly being TRBD2 (6 bases). Trimming removed 2 bases from V and 7 bases from J, with 14 bases in between. The CDR3 contains 14 residues. Germline-derived CDR1 and CDR2 are KGHSH and LQKENI. The CDR3 DNA reads as TGTGCCAGCTCACCAGGGGCAGGGACTGGGACCCAGTACTTC. As protein: CASSPGAGTGTQYF.

In its sample, this clone was seen a few times. V usage is TRBV5-4 and J usage is TRBJ2-7, with D perhaps matching TRBD2 (7 bases). Trimming removed 5 bases from V and 0 bases from J, with 18 bases in between. This CDR3 comprises 16 residues. CDR1 and CDR2 (germline): SGHNT, YYREEE (reference sequence). The CDR3 nucleotides are TGTGCCAGCAGGGGACGCCTGGCGGGGGCCTCCTACGAGCAGTACTTC. It codes for CASRGRLAGASYEQYF. Combining the CDR3 with reference TRBV5-4 and TRBJ2-7 gives the whole variable domain ETGVTQSPTHLIKTRGQQVTLRCSSQSGHNTVSWYQQALGQGPQFIFQYYREEENGRGNFPPRFSGLQFPNYSSELNVNALELDDSALYLCASRGRLAGASYEQYFGPGTRLTVT.

This chain connects TRBV6-4 to TRBJ1-2; the D gene is possibly TRBD1 (6 bases). Trimming removed 2 bases at V and 11 bases at J, with 18 bases between. The CDR3 contains 14 residues. Germline V gene data show CDR1 as MRHNA and CDR2 as SNTAGT. The chain's CDR3 is CASSDTGRLPAYTF. The CDR3 DNA reads TGTGCCAGCAGTGACACAGGGCGGCTCCCGGCTTACACCTTC.

V is TRBV19 and J is TRBJ2-1; 8 positions match TRBD1. The V segment lost 5 bases and the J segment 13 bases; nucleotides outside the gene matches: 10. The germline V gene has CDR1 LNHDA and CDR2 SQIVND (reference sequence). This CDR3 region has 13 residues. The CDR3 DNA follows: TGTGCCAGTAGTGGAGGTGGTGGGACAGGTCAGTTCTTC. Amino acid sequence: CASSGGGGTGQFF.

The chain has TRBV7-9 and TRBJ1-4; D is unresolved. CDR3 length: 16 amino acids. V was shortened by 0 bases and J by 8 bases, with 16 bases between the two germline ends. The germline gives CDR1 SEHNR, CDR2 FQNEAQ (reference sequence). In DNA form, the CDR3 reads TGTGCCAGCAGCTTAGCCCGGGATCCGGGGAGAGAAAAACTGTTTTTT. It specifies CASSLARDPGREKLFF.

The chain recombines TRBV19 with TRBJ1-6; 7 positions agree with TRBD1. Trimming took 5 bases from V and 10 from J; bases not matched to a gene: 14. CDR1 is LNHDA, CDR2 SQIVND, per germline (reference sequence). This CDR3 region has 16 residues. The CDR3 loop reads CASSRKPEGAGSPLHF. The CDR3 DNA reads TGTGCCAGTAGTCGTAAACCTGAGGGGGCAGGATCACCCCTCCACTTT.

The gene calls are TRBV7-9 and TRBJ1-3, with unresolved D. The CDR3 covers 15 residues. Germline-derived CDR1 and CDR2 are SEHNR and FQNEAQ (reference sequence). The V end lost 6 bases, the J end lost 7 bases, and 19 bases lay between the germline ends. The CDR3 is CASSLQPVVANTIYF. The CDR3 coding sequence is TGTGCCAGCAGTCTACAGCCCGTTGTCGCTAACACCATATATTTT.

The gene calls are TRBV5-1 and TRBJ2-1, with D perhaps matching TRBD1 (5 bases). The CDR3 covers 16 residues. Germline V gene sequence: CDR1 SGHRS, CDR2 YFSETQ. The V and J ends lost 4 bases and 3 bases respectively, with 17 bases between them. The CDR3 spells CASSPGTGNHYNEQFF. The CDR3 DNA follows: TGCGCCAGCAGCCCCGGAACAGGCAACCACTACAATGAGCAGTTCTTC.

The chain uses TRBV5-4 and TRBJ2-5; TRBD2 matches 10 bases. TRBJ2-7 explains the end of the DNA better; the J call may be wrong. The CDR3 covers 16 residues. CDR1 is SGHNT, CDR2 YYREEE, per germline (reference sequence). The CDR3: CASSAPWTSGSYEQYF. For the CDR3, the DNA is TGTGCCAGCAGCGCACCGTGGACTAGCGGCAGCTACGAGCAGTACTTC.

The chain recombines TRBV2 with TRBJ2-5, with unresolved D. The V gene lost 7 bases and the J gene lost 5 bases, with 17 bases spanning the gap. This CDR3 contains 14 residues. Germline V gene data show CDR1 as SNHLY and CDR2 as FYNNEI. CDR3 DNA: TGTGCCAGCACGGATTCCCCATCGAGGGAGACCCAGTACTTC. Encoded protein: CASTDSPSRETQYF.

This chain uses TRBV10-3 with TRBJ2-7, with 10 nucleotides matching TRBD1. The CDR3 contains 13 residues. Germline V lookup: CDR1 ENHRY, CDR2 SYGVKD. The ends lost 6 bases at V and 6 bases at J; junction bases unmatched: 5. CDR3 loop: CAIRPGQGIEQYF. Written as DNA, the CDR3 is TGTGCCATCAGACCGGGACAGGGGATCGAGCAGTACTTC.

The rearrangement joins TRBV5-6 to TRBJ2-3, with 7 bases fitting TRBD2. CDR1 is SGHDT, CDR2 YYEEEE, per germline. The CDR3 length is 17 residues. V lost 0 bases, J lost 5 bases, and 12 bases stayed unmatched. The CDR3 loop is CASSLAGEGNLEDTQYF. CDR3 sequence (DNA): TGTGCCAGCAGCTTGGCGGGGGAGGGCAATCTTGAAGATACGCAGTATTTT. The full variable domain, in which reference TRBV5-6 and TRBJ2-3 provide the parts outside the CDR3, is DAGVTQSPTHLIKTRGQQVTLRCSPKSGHDTVSWYQQALGQGPQFIFQYYEEEERQRGNFPDRFSGHQFPNYSSELNVNALLLGDSALYLCASSLAGEGNLEDTQYFGPGTRLTVL.

This chain links TRBV2 with TRBJ1-2, with D possibly being TRBD1 (5 bases). V was pared by 5 bases and J by 7 bases, with 17 bases between. In germline, CDR1 is SNHLY, CDR2 FYNNEI. This CDR3 comprises 14 residues. The CDR3 DNA is TGTGCCAGCAGTTACCATACAGCGGGGGGTGGCTACACCTTC. It encodes CASSYHTAGGGYTF.

V usage is TRBV5-1 and J usage is TRBJ2-7; weak D call: TRBD2 (6 bases). Germline V gene lookup returns CDR1 SGHRS and CDR2 YFSETQ. The length of the CDR3 is 12 residues. Trimming shortened V by 3 bases and J by 7 bases, and 11 bases separated the two germline ends. The CDR3 loop reads CASSSFGGEQYF. Here the CDR3 DNA reads TGCGCCAGCAGCTCCTTTGGGGGGGAGCAGTACTTC.

The V gene is TRBV11-2, the J gene TRBJ2-4; D is unresolved. Germline V gives CDR1 SGHAT, CDR2 FQNNGV. Trimming left V 5 bases short and J 7 bases short, with 6 bases between. This CDR3 is built from 11 residues. CDR3 DNA sequence: TGTGCCAGCAGCAAGAGGAACATTCAGTACTTC. Translation gives CASSKRNIQYF.

The rearrangement uses TRBV19 and TRBJ2-7; TRBD2 might be the D (7 bases). The CDR3 totals 14 residues. Trimming pared 7 bases from V and 5 bases from J, leaving 18 bases between. The V gene's germline CDR1 is LNHDA and CDR2 SQIVND (reference sequence). This CDR3 is CASTGRGPPHEQYF. The CDR3 nucleotides read TGTGCCAGTACGGGGCGGGGGCCACCACACGAGCAGTACTTC.

In nucleotides, the CDR3 is TGCGCCAGCAGCTTGGACGGGAGGGCTGTCGAAAAACTGTTTTTT. Its translation: CASSLDGRAVEKLFF. The chain links TRBV5-1 to TRBJ1-4; D not certain. The germline V gene has CDR1 SGHRS and CDR2 YFSETQ. V shed 0 bases and J shed 8 bases, with 14 bases lying between them. The CDR3 totals 15 residues. Based on the CDR3 plus reference TRBV5-1 and TRBJ1-4, the full variable domain is KAGVTQTPRYLIKTRGQQVTLSCSPISGHRSVSWYQQTPGQGLQFLFEYFSETQRNKGNFPGRFSGRQFSNSRSEMNVSTLELGDSALYLCASSLDGRAVEKLFFGSGTQLSVL.

The V gene is TRBV6-1, the J gene TRBJ1-4; D may be TRBD1 (6 bases). This CDR3 has 14 amino acids. CDR1 and CDR2 from the germline V gene are MNHNS and SASEGT. Trimming pared 7 bases from V and 5 bases from J, leaving 14 bases between. In nucleotides, the CDR3 is TGTGCCAGCACAAACAGGGTTAGGAATGAAAAACTGTTTTTT. Translated, it gives CASTNRVRNEKLFF.

The chain joins TRBV6-5 to TRBJ1-3, with D maybe TRBD1 (6 bases). The CDR3 runs to 15 residues. CDR1 is MNHEY, CDR2 SVGAGI, per germline. Trimming removed 5 bases at V and 1 base at J, with 12 bases between. The CDR3 nucleotides are TGTGCCAGCAGTGCTTACAGGGCGTCTGGAAACACCATATATTTT. Translated, it gives CASSAYRASGNTIYF.

The J gene is TRBJ1-3, the V gene TRBV30; possible D gene TRBD1, 5 bases. In germline, CDR1 is GTSNPN, CDR2 SVGIG (reference sequence). V gave up 0 bases and J gave up 2 bases, with 11 bases separating them. The CDR3 is 15 amino acids. CDR3 amino acids: CAWSVAGLPGNTIYF. The CDR3 DNA reads as TGTGCCTGGAGTGTAGCAGGGTTGCCTGGAAACACCATATATTTT. Full variable domain (missing parts from reference TRBV30 and TRBJ1-3): SQTIHQWPATLVQPVGSPLSLECTVEGTSNPNLYWYRQAAGRGLQLLFYSVGIGQISSEVPQNLSASRPQDRQFILSSKKLLLSDSGFYLCAWSVAGLPGNTIYFGEGSWLTVV.